This TCR beta chain was retrieved from a study of regulatory and conventional T cells in RAG deficiency. Overall study results and limits: Patient subsets had shorter CDR3s; Omenn Treg-Tconv overlap exceeded 90%. In Omenn syndrome, sorted "Tregs" may be peripherally activated cells. Shannon entropy fell and Simpson indices rose in RAG-deficient patients.

TCRdb keeps only in-frame clones here, not all; method: immunoSEQ multiplex PCR. The sample shows 25,000 to 35,000 clones, 75% to 95% of them seen only once. The sorted regulatory T cells were CD4+, CD25-high and CD127-low, with genomic DNA sequenced. A word on this clone: Its specificity is unknown.

V was pared by 2 bases and J by 3 bases, with 8 bases between. The CDR3 is 14 amino acids. The germline CDR1 and CDR2 sequences are MNHNS and SASEGT. The sample was also linked to a second study, of regulatory T cells. That paper states: The primer mix had 52 TRBV and 13 TRBJ primers. Skewed V and J usage and few unique V-J pairs marked patient repertoires, most in Tregs.

The V and J genes are TRBV6-1 and TRBJ1-5; D unresolved. Input material: Tregs sorted from blood. The receptor was derived from a human donor in good health. Here the CDR3 DNA reads TGTGCCAGCAGTGAAATCGGTAACAATCAGCCCCAGCATTTT. Translating it yields CASSEIGNNQPQHF.